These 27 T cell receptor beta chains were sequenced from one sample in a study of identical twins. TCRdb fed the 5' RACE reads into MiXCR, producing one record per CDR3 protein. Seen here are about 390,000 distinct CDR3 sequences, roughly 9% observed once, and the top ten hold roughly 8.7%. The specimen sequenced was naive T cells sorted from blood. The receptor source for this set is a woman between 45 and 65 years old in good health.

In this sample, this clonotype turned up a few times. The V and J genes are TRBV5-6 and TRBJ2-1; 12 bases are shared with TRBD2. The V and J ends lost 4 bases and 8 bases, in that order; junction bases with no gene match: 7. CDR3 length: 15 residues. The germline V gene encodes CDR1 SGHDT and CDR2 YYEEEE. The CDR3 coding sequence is TGTGCCAGCAGCGCGCAGACTAGCGGGGGAGATGAGCAGTTCTTC. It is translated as CASSAQTSGGDEQFF.

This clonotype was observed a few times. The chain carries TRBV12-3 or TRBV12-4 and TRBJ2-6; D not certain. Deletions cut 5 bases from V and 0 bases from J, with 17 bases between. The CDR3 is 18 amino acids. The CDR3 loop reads CASSPYDELLSGANVLTF. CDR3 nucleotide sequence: TGTGCCAGCAGTCCCTATGACGAGCTCCTCTCTGGGGCCAACGTCCTGACTTTC.

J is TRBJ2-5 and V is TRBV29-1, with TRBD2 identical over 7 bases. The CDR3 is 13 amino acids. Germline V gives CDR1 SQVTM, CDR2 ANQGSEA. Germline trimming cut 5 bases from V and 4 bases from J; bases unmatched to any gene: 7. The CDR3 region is CSVSGRGSETQYF. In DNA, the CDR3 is TGCAGCGTTAGCGGGCGGGGGTCAGAGACCCAGTACTTC.

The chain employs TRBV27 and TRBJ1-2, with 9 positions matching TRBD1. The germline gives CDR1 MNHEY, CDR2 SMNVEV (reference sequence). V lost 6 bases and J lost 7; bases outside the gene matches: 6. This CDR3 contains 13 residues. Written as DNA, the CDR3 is TGTGCCAGCAGGGGACAGGGAGAGAGTGGCTACACCTTC. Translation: CASRGQGESGYTF.

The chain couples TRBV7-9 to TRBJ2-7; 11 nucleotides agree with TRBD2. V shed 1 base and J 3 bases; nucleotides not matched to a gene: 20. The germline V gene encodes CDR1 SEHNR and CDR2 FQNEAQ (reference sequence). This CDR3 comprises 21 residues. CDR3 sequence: CASSLGRFGQGRLAGNYEQYF. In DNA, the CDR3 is TGTGCCAGCAGCTTAGGTCGTTTTGGGCAGGGGCGACTAGCGGGGAACTACGAGCAGTACTTC.

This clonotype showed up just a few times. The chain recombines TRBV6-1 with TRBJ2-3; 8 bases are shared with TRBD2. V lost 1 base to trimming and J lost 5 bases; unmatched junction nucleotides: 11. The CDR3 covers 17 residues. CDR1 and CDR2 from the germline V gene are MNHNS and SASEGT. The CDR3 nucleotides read TGTGCCAGCAGTGAAGAACCGAGCGGGAGTTGGTTAGATACGCAGTATTTT. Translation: CASSEEPSGSWLDTQYF.

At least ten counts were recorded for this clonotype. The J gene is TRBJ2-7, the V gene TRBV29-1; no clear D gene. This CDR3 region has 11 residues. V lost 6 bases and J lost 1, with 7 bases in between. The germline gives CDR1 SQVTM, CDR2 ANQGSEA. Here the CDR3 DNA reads TGCAGCGTCGGTAGGTCCTACGAGCAGTACTTC. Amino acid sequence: CSVGRSYEQYF.

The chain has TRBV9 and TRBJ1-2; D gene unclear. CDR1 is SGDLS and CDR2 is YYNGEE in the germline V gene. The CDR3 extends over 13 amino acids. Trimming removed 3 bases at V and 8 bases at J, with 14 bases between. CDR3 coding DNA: TGTGCCAGCAGCGGGTCCCCATTCCGGGGCTACACCTTC. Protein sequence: CASSGSPFRGYTF.

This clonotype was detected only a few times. CDR3 DNA sequence: TGCAGTGCTAGAGATGTGTCGAACAGGGGGAATCAGCCCCAGCATTTT. Its protein is CSARDVSNRGNQPQHF. The rearrangement joins TRBV20-1 to TRBJ1-5; 8 bases are shared with TRBD1. From germline, CDR1 is DFQATT and CDR2 SNEGSKA (reference sequence). Trimming cost V 0 bases and J 4 bases; bases outside gene matches: 8. This CDR3 has 16 residues.

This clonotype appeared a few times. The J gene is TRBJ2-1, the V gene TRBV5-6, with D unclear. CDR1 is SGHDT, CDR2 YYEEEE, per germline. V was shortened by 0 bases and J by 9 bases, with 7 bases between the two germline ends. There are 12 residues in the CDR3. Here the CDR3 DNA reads TGTGCCAGCAGCTTGGGTTGGACTGAGCAGTTCTTC. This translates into CASSLGWTEQFF.

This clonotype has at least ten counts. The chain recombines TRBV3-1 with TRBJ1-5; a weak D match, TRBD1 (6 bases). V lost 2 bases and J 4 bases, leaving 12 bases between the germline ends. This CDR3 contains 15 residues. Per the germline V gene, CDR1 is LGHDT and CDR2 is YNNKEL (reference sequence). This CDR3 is CASSQQGQKNQPQHF. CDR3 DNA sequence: TGTGCCAGCAGCCAACAGGGACAAAAGAATCAGCCCCAGCATTTT.

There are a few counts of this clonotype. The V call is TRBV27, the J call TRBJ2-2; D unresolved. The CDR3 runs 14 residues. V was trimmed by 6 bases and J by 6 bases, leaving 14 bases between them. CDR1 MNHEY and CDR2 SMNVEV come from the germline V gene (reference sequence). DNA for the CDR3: TGTGCCAGCAGGGGCTGGCAAGGGCCCGGGGAGCTGTTTTTT. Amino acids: CASRGWQGPGELFF.

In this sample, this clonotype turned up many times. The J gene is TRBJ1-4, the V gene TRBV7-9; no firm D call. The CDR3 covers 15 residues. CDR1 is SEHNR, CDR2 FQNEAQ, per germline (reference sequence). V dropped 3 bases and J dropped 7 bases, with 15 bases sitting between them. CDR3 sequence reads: CASSFEAMVGEKLFF. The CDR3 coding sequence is TGTGCCAGCAGCTTCGAGGCGATGGTTGGTGAAAAACTGTTTTTT.

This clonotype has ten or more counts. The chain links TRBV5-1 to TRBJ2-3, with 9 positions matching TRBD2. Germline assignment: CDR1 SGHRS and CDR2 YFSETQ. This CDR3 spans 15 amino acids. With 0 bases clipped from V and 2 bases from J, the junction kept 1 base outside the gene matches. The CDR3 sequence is CASSLGLADTDTQYF. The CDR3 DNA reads TGCGCCAGCAGCTTGGGACTAGCGGACACAGATACGCAGTATTTT.

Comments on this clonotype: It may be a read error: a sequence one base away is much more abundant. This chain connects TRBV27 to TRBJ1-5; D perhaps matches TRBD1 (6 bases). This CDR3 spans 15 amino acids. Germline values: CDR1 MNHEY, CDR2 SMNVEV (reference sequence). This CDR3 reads CASSFSAGVNLPQHF. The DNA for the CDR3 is TGTGCCAGCAGTTTCTCGGCAGGGGTCAATCTGCCCCAGCATTTT.

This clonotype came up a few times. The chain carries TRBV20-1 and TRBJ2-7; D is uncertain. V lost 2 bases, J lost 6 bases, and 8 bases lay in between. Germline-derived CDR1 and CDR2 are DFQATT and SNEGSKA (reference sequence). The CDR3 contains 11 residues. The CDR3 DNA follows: TGCAGTGCTAGACGGACCCTCGAGCAGTACTTC. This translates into CSARRTLEQYF.

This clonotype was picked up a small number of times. The DNA for the CDR3 is TGCGCCAGCAGCAATCCAGATACGCAGTATTTT. Residues: CASSNPDTQYF. The rearrangement links TRBV5-1 to TRBJ2-3; no firm D call. V lost 4 bases to trimming and J lost 4 bases, with 4 bases between them. The CDR3 sequence is 11 residues long. CDR1 and CDR2 (germline): SGHRS, YFSETQ.

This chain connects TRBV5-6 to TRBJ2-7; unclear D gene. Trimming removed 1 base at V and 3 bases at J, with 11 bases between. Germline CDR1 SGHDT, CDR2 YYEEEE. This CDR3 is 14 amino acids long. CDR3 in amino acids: CASSLSSRVYEQYV. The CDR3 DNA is TGTGCCAGCAGCTTGTCATCACGGGTCTACGAGCAGTACGTC.

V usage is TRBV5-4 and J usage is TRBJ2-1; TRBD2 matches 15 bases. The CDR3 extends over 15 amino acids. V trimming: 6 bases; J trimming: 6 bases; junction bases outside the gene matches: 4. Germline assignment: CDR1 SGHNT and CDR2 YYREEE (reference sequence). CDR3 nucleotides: TGTGCCAGCACCGGGACTAGCGGGAGGCCCAATGAGCAGTTCTTC. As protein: CASTGTSGRPNEQFF.

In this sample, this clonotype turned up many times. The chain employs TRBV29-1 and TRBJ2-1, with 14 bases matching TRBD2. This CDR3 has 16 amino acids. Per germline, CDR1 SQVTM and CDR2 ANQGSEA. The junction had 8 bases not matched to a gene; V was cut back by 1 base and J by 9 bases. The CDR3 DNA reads TGCAGCGTTGAAGGCCGACTAGCGGGAGGGCCCGGTGAGCAGTTCTTC. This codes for CSVEGRLAGGPGEQFF.

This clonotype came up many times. CDR3 amino acids: CASSTLGQDTEAFF. CDR3 sequence (DNA): TGTGCCAGCAGTACCTTGGGGCAGGACACTGAAGCTTTCTTT. The chain is built from TRBV6-1 and TRBJ1-1; D possibly corresponds to TRBD1 (5 bases). Trimming pared 5 bases from V and 3 bases from J, leaving 13 bases between. Germline assignment: CDR1 MNHNS and CDR2 SASEGT. CDR3 length: 14 amino acids.

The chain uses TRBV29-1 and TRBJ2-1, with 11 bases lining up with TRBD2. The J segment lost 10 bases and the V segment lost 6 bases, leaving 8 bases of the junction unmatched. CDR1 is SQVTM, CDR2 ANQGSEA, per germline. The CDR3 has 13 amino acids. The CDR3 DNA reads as TGCAGCGTGATAGCGGGAGGGCTTGGGGAGCAGTTCTTC. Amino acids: CSVIAGGLGEQFF.

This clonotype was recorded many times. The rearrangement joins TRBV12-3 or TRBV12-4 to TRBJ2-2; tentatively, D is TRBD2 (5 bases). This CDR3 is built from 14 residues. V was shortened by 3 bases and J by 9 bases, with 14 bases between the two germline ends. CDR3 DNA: TGTGCCAGCAGTTTTTCGGCTAGCCTACGGGAGCTGTTTTTT. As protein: CASSFSASLRELFF.

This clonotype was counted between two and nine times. The CDR3 is CASSGRAFYEQYF. For the CDR3, the DNA is TGTGCCAGTAGCGGGAGGGCCTTCTACGAGCAGTACTTC. J is TRBJ2-7 and V is TRBV12-3 or TRBV12-4; 11 bases match TRBD2. Trimming removed 9 bases from V and 3 bases from J; junction bases left unmatched: 4. The CDR3 covers 13 residues.

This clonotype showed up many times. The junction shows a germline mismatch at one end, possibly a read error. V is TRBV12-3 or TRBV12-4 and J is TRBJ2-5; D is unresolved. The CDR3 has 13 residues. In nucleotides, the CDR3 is TGTGTCAGCAGTCCTTTCAGCCCAGAGACCCAGTACTTC. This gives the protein CVSSPFSPETQYF.

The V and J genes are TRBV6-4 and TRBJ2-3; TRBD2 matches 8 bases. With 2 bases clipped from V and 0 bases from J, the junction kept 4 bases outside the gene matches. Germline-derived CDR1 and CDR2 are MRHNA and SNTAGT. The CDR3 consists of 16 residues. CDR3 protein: CASSDDLAGSTDTQYF. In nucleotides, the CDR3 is TGTGCCAGCAGTGACGACCTAGCGGGTAGCACAGATACGCAGTATTTT.

This chain's CDR3 is CASSVEPGGGPYNEQFF. Here the CDR3 DNA reads TGTGCCAGCAGCGTGGAACCAGGGGGTGGTCCCTACAATGAGCAGTTCTTC. The V and J genes are TRBV9 and TRBJ2-1, with 7 bases lining up with TRBD1. The V gene end was trimmed by 2 bases and the J gene end by 2 bases; junction bases not matched to a gene: 10. From germline, CDR1 is SGDLS and CDR2 YYNGEE. CDR3 length: 17 amino acids.